The rows below give T cell receptor beta chains drawn from one sample of a study of response to subunit inactivated influenza vaccine. TCRdb reprocessed the RT-PCR reads via MiXCR and lists one record per CDR3 protein. The table records roughly 150,000 distinct CDR3 sequences, approximately 11% of them present only once. The sample here was non-naive T cells sorted from PBMCs, taken around seven weeks after vaccination. The receptors shown here come from a man aged 45 to 65 who received an inactivated influenza vaccine. Each CDR3 is given with its conserved first and last residue. The D gene is left open where the match is weak. Some rows have no size entry. The others give once, few or many, or a class for an expanded clone.

CDR3aa: CASSLARQGDYGYTF
CDR3nt: TGTGCCAGCAGCTTAGCCCGACAGGGGGACTATGGCTACACCTTC
d_gene: TRBD1
j_gene: TRBJ1-2
v_gene: TRBV7-9
abundance: many

CDR3aa: CASSLDTFGYTF
CDR3nt: TGCGCCAGCAGCTTGGACACTTTTGGCTACACCTTC
d_gene: NA
j_gene: TRBJ1-2
v_gene: TRBV5-1
abundance: NA

CDR3aa: CASSQVGGFLNEQFF
CDR3nt: TGTGCCAGCAGCCAAGTCGGGGGTTTCTTGAATGAGCAGTTCTTC
d_gene: NA
j_gene: TRBJ2-1
v_gene: TRBV14
abundance: NA

CDR3aa: CASSPWRGGANTGELFF
CDR3nt: TGTGCCAGCAGCCCCTGGCGGGGCGGGGCGAACACCGGGGAGCTGTTTTTT
d_gene: NA
j_gene: TRBJ2-2
v_gene: TRBV7-3
abundance: NA

CDR3aa: CATEAGGLHSNQPQHF
CDR3nt: TGTGCCACAGAAGCGGGGGGGCTCCATAGCAATCAGCCCCAGCATTTT
d_gene: NA
j_gene: TRBJ1-5
v_gene: TRBV10-3
abundance: few

CDR3aa: CASSLGGLAALRAQFF
CDR3nt: TGTGCCAGCAGCTTGGGGGGACTAGCGGCCCTAAGGGCGCAGTTCTTC
d_gene: TRBD2
j_gene: TRBJ2-1
v_gene: TRBV5-6
abundance: many

CDR3aa: CASSQQGGTDTQYF
CDR3nt: TGTGCCAGCAGCCAGCAGGGGGGCACAGATACGCAGTATTTT
d_gene: TRBD1
j_gene: TRBJ2-3
v_gene: TRBV3-1
abundance: few

CDR3aa: CASSESASGYTDTQYF
CDR3nt: TGCGCCAGCAGTGAGAGTGCTAGCGGGTACACAGATACGCAGTATTTT
d_gene: TRBD2
j_gene: TRBJ2-3
v_gene: TRBV10-2
abundance: NA

CDR3aa: CASSLQGYNTEAFF
CDR3nt: TGTGCCAGCAGTTTACAGGGGTACAACACTGAAGCTTTCTTT
d_gene: NA
j_gene: TRBJ1-1
v_gene: TRBV12-3/TRBV12-4
abundance: few

CDR3aa: CASSQRTPRSGNTIYF
CDR3nt: TGTGCCAGCAGCCAACGGACTCCGCGCTCTGGAAACACCATATATTTT
d_gene: NA
j_gene: TRBJ1-3
v_gene: TRBV4-2
abundance: few

CDR3aa: CASSQAAGTSGNRNYEQYF
CDR3nt: TGCGCCAGCAGCCAGGCCGCCGGGACTAGCGGGAATCGGAACTACGAGCAGTACTTC
d_gene: TRBD2
j_gene: TRBJ2-7
v_gene: TRBV4-1
abundance: NA

CDR3aa: CASSSRLAGAYEQYF
CDR3nt: TGTGCCAGCAGCTCACGACTAGCGGGGGCCTACGAGCAGTACTTC
d_gene: TRBD2
j_gene: TRBJ2-7
v_gene: TRBV7-2
abundance: NA

CDR3aa: CASSVEPGIGHTEAFF
CDR3nt: TGTGCCAGCAGCGTAGAGCCAGGAATCGGACACACTGAAGCTTTCTTT
d_gene: NA
j_gene: TRBJ1-1
v_gene: TRBV9
abundance: NA

CDR3aa: CASSYRTGRDYEQYF
CDR3nt: TGTGCCAGCAGTTATCGTACAGGGAGGGACTACGAGCAGTACTTC
d_gene: NA
j_gene: TRBJ2-7
v_gene: TRBV6-5
abundance: NA

CDR3aa: CASSHTSGGANEQYF
CDR3nt: TGTGCCAGCAGCCACACTAGCGGGGGGGCCAACGAGCAGTACTTC
d_gene: TRBD2
j_gene: TRBJ2-7
v_gene: TRBV7-9
abundance: NA

CDR3aa: CSARRTGGVDTQYF
CDR3nt: TGCAGTGCTAGAAGGACAGGCGGGGTAGATACGCAGTATTTT
d_gene: NA
j_gene: TRBJ2-3
v_gene: TRBV20-1
abundance: many

CDR3aa: CASSPFGGLLDNEQFF
CDR3nt: TGTGCCAGCAGCCCCTTTGGGGGGCTCCTGGATAATGAGCAGTTCTTC
d_gene: NA
j_gene: TRBJ2-1
v_gene: TRBV7-9
abundance: few

CDR3aa: CSARSSLQPDTQYF
CDR3nt: TGCAGTGCTAGAAGCAGCTTGCAGCCAGATACGCAGTATTTT
d_gene: NA
j_gene: TRBJ2-3
v_gene: TRBV20-1
abundance: few

CDR3aa: CASSYAGWAFF
CDR3nt: TGTGCCAGCAGTTACGCAGGGTGGGCTTTCTTT
d_gene: NA
j_gene: TRBJ1-1
v_gene: TRBV6-5
abundance: NA

CDR3aa: CASRRGLGNQPQHF
CDR3nt: TGTGCCAGCAGAAGGGGGCTAGGCAATCAGCCCCAGCATTTT
d_gene: TRBD1
j_gene: TRBJ1-5
v_gene: TRBV2
abundance: few

CDR3aa: CASSFGQHQITGELFF
CDR3nt: TGTGCCAGCAGTTTCGGACAGCATCAAATCACCGGGGAGCTGTTTTTT
d_gene: NA
j_gene: TRBJ2-2
v_gene: TRBV12-3/TRBV12-4
abundance: NA

CDR3aa: CASSLVGSGAHQETQYF
CDR3nt: TGTGCCAGCAGCTTGGTCGGGTCAGGGGCCCACCAAGAGACCCAGTACTTC
d_gene: NA
j_gene: TRBJ2-5
v_gene: TRBV5-6
abundance: NA

CDR3aa: CASTLTGANEKLFF
CDR3nt: TGTGCCAGCACTTTAACAGGGGCTAATGAAAAACTGTTTTTT
d_gene: TRBD1
j_gene: TRBJ1-4
v_gene: TRBV6-5
abundance: few

CDR3aa: CASSQELAGSNTGELFF
CDR3nt: TGCGCCAGCAGCCAAGAGCTAGCGGGGTCGAACACCGGGGAGCTGTTTTTT
d_gene: TRBD2
j_gene: TRBJ2-2
v_gene: TRBV4-3
abundance: many

CDR3aa: CSLCQGGDQPQHF
CDR3nt: TGCAGCTTATGTCAGGGCGGGGATCAGCCCCAGCATTTT
d_gene: NA
j_gene: TRBJ1-5
v_gene: TRBV29-1
abundance: NA

CDR3aa: CASSLDRENQYF
CDR3nt: TGCGCCAGCAGCTTAGACCGGGAAAACCAGTACTTC
d_gene: NA
j_gene: TRBJ2-5
v_gene: TRBV5-1
abundance: many

CDR3aa: CSARDRVGSGSREDTQYF
CDR3nt: TGCAGTGCTAGAGACCGCGTTGGGAGCGGGAGTAGAGAAGATACGCAGTATTTT
d_gene: TRBD2
j_gene: TRBJ2-3
v_gene: TRBV20-1
abundance: many

CDR3aa: CASSYRQPSSYEQYF
CDR3nt: TGTGCCAGCAGTTACCGACAGCCTAGCTCCTACGAGCAGTACTTC
d_gene: NA
j_gene: TRBJ2-7
v_gene: TRBV6-5
abundance: few

CDR3aa: CASSLSYGGELFF
CDR3nt: TGTGCCAGCAGTTTATCGTATGGCGGGGAGCTGTTTTTT
d_gene: NA
j_gene: TRBJ2-2
v_gene: TRBV27
abundance: many

CDR3aa: CASSQGTSNTGELFF
CDR3nt: TGTGCCAGCAGCCAGGGAACTAGCAACACCGGGGAGCTGTTTTTT
d_gene: NA
j_gene: TRBJ2-2
v_gene: TRBV4-2
abundance: few

CDR3aa: CASSYSRGETQYF
CDR3nt: TGTGCCAGCAGTTACTCGAGGGGGGAGACCCAGTACTTC
d_gene: NA
j_gene: TRBJ2-5
v_gene: TRBV6-2/TRBV6-3
abundance: few

CDR3aa: CASSQDSAGTEAFF
CDR3nt: TGCGCCAGCAGCCAAGACTCGGCGGGCACTGAAGCTTTCTTT
d_gene: NA
j_gene: TRBJ1-1
v_gene: TRBV4-3
abundance: few

CDR3aa: CASSPPGLGGTEAFF
CDR3nt: TGTGCCAGCAGTCCTCCGGGACTCGGTGGCACTGAAGCTTTCTTT
d_gene: NA
j_gene: TRBJ1-1
v_gene: TRBV12-3/TRBV12-4
abundance: many

CDR3aa: CASSSPTSVSYNEQFF
CDR3nt: TGTGCCAGCAGCTCTCCCACTAGCGTGTCCTACAATGAGCAGTTCTTC
d_gene: TRBD2
j_gene: TRBJ2-1
v_gene: TRBV11-2
abundance: NA

CDR3aa: CASRNGRISNQPQHF
CDR3nt: TGTGCCAGCCGCAACGGACGGATTAGCAATCAGCCCCAGCATTTT
d_gene: NA
j_gene: TRBJ1-5
v_gene: TRBV2
abundance: many

CDR3aa: CASSASGVNTGELFF
CDR3nt: TGTGCCAGCAGCGCAAGCGGGGTGAACACCGGGGAGCTGTTTTTT
d_gene: TRBD2
j_gene: TRBJ2-2
v_gene: TRBV9
abundance: NA

CDR3aa: CASSKSSGGRTDTQYF
CDR3nt: TGTGCCAGCAGCAAATCTAGCGGGGGACGCACAGATACGCAGTATTTT
d_gene: TRBD2
j_gene: TRBJ2-3
v_gene: TRBV7-6
abundance: NA